A single sample is the source of the 17 T cell receptor beta chains below, sequenced in a study of T cell changes during pregnancy in multiple sclerosis. TCRdb's copy holds only in-frame clones and misses some; the assay was immunoSEQ multiplex PCR. The data contain 40,000 to 45,000 clones, approximately 90% of them seen just once; the ten biggest clones take up roughly 0.87%. Sequencing used CD4+ T cells from peripheral blood mononuclear cells, obtained after pregnancy. All receptors come from a female donor with multiple sclerosis, enrolled in a pregnancy study.

This clone has a single count. The J gene is TRBJ1-2, the V gene TRBV28; 12 positions agree with TRBD1. The germline V gene has CDR1 MDHEN and CDR2 SYDVKM. This CDR3 has 15 residues. V was clipped by 5 bases and J by 8 bases; unmatched bases: 9. This CDR3 is CASSRPGQGAWGYTF. The CDR3 DNA is TGTGCCAGCAGTCGACCGGGACAGGGGGCCTGGGGCTACACCTTC.

V is TRBV7-2 and J is TRBJ1-2, with D unresolved. V shed 5 bases and J shed 5 bases, with 21 bases lying between them. Germline loops: CDR1 SGHTA, CDR2 FQGNSA. CDR3 length equals 16 residues. CDR3 sequence (DNA): TGTGCCAGCAGCCTGGGGAGAGTGCCCACATCTTATGGCTACACCTTC. This translates into CASSLGRVPTSYGYTF.

The V and J genes are TRBV6-1 and TRBJ1-2, with 8 bases that match TRBD1. J lost 5 bases, V lost 1 base, and 9 bases had no gene match. Germline V gene data show CDR1 as MNHNS and CDR2 as SASEGT. CDR3 size: 16 residues. The CDR3 is CASSEGRGQAWYGYTF. The CDR3 DNA is TGTGCCAGCAGTGAAGGCAGGGGGCAGGCTTGGTATGGCTACACCTTC.

The rearrangement links TRBV11-1 to TRBJ2-2; D possibly corresponds to TRBD1 (6 bases). Germline CDR1 SGHAT, CDR2 FQDESV (reference sequence). The CDR3 runs 13 residues. The V gene lost 5 bases and the J gene lost 7 bases, with 11 bases spanning the gap. CDR3 DNA: TGTGCCAGCAGCCCCGACAGGAACGGGGAGCTGTTTTTT. This gives the protein CASSPDRNGELFF. Full variable domain (rest looked up from reference TRBV11-1 and TRBJ2-2): EAEVAQSPRYKITEKSQAVAFWCDPISGHATLYWYRQILGQGPELLVQFQDESVVDDSQLPKDRFSAERLKGVDSTLKIQPAELGDSAMYLCASSPDRNGELFFGEGSRLTVL.

This clone was observed once. The J gene is TRBJ1-5, the V gene TRBV6-1; D unclear. There are 15 residues in the CDR3. Looked up from germline, CDR1 is MNHNS and CDR2 is SASEGT. V lost 10 bases to trimming and J lost 3 bases, with 19 bases between them. In nucleotides, the CDR3 is TGTGCCATCTCCTGGGGAGGTGGGAACAATCAGCCCCAGCATTTT. Translated: CAISWGGGNNQPQHF.

This chain connects TRBV5-6 to TRBJ1-5; weak D call: TRBD1 (6 bases). Germline CDR1 and CDR2: SGHDT and YYEEEE. The V and J ends lost 2 bases and 8 bases respectively, with 14 bases between them. The CDR3 runs to 14 residues. CDR3 sequence: CASSFQGLGEPQHF. The CDR3 DNA follows: TGTGCCAGCAGCTTTCAGGGGCTTGGAGAGCCCCAGCATTTT.

The chain employs TRBV2 and TRBJ1-3, with D tentatively TRBD1 (5 bases). Per germline, CDR1 SNHLY and CDR2 FYNNEI. The V and J ends lost 4 bases and 0 bases respectively, with 10 bases between them. The CDR3 length is 15 residues. In nucleotides, the CDR3 is TGTGCCAGCAGTGTCTTACAGGACTCTGGAAACACCATATATTTT. It yields the protein CASSVLQDSGNTIYF.

The chain carries TRBV6-1 and TRBJ1-5; D ambiguous. CDR3 length: 15 residues. CDR1 and CDR2 (germline): MNHNS, SASEGT. Deletions cut 5 bases from V and 0 bases from J, with 11 bases between. The CDR3 loop is CASSSGYNSNQPQHF. The CDR3 DNA follows: TGTGCCAGCAGTTCGGGATACAATAGCAATCAGCCCCAGCATTTT.

This chain connects TRBV7-3 to TRBJ2-1; tentatively, D is TRBD2 (6 bases). Trimming left V 3 bases short and J 7 bases short, with 13 bases between. Germline V lookup: CDR1 SGHTA, CDR2 FQGTGA. The CDR3 sequence is 14 residues long. CDR3 DNA: TGTGCCAGCAGCTTGGGGACTTGGGAGAATGAGCAGTTCTTC. This gives the protein CASSLGTWENEQFF.

This chain connects TRBV7-2 to TRBJ2-1; 10 nucleotides line up with TRBD2. Per the germline V gene, CDR1 is SGHTA and CDR2 is FQGNSA. The CDR3 extends over 15 amino acids. V lost 3 bases to trimming and J lost 4 bases; unmatched junction nucleotides: 3. As DNA, the CDR3 is TGTGCCAGCAGCTTCCTAGCGGGGGTTTACAATGAGCAGTTCTTC. Translation gives CASSFLAGVYNEQFF.

V gene TRBV10-3 combines with J gene TRBJ2-7, with D possibly matching TRBD2 (5 bases). The germline V gene encodes CDR1 ENHRY and CDR2 SYGVKD. This CDR3 spans 14 amino acids. V gave up 8 bases and J gave up 5 bases, with 19 bases separating them. The CDR3 region is CAIEEEGEYHEQYF. CDR3 bases: TGTGCCATCGAGGAAGAGGGTGAATACCACGAGCAGTACTTC.

The CDR3, as DNA: TGTGCCAGTAGTGACCCGGGACAGGGCAATGAAAAACTGTTTTTT. Translating gives CASSDPGQGNEKLFF. The chain uses TRBV19 and TRBJ1-4, with 9 bases lining up with TRBD1. Germline CDR1 LNHDA, CDR2 SQIVND (reference sequence). The CDR3 spans 15 residues. The trim removed 5 bases at V and 5 bases at J, leaving 6 bases unmatched.

The chain uses TRBV6-5 and TRBJ2-2, with a possible D match to TRBD1 (5 bases). Looked up from germline, CDR1 is MNHEY and CDR2 is SVGAGI. The CDR3 has 11 amino acids. Deletions cut 5 bases from V and 12 bases from J, with 10 bases between. The CDR3 loop is CASSVGVKLFF. The CDR3 DNA is TGTGCCAGCAGTGTAGGGGTGAAGCTGTTTTTT.

This rearrangement joins TRBV29-1 to TRBJ1-4; D remains ambiguous. The CDR3 sequence is 12 residues long. Germline CDR1 is SQVTM and CDR2 is ANQGSEA. Between the trimmed V and J ends, which lost 4 bases and 0 bases, there was a span of 3 bases. CDR3 bases: TGCAGCGTTGGAGCAACTAATGAAAAACTGTTTTTT. Amino acid sequence: CSVGATNEKLFF. The full variable domain, with the rest looked up from reference TRBV29-1 and TRBJ1-4, is SAVISQKPSRDICQRGTSLTIQCQVDSQVTMMFWYRQQPGQSLTLIATANQGSEATYESGFVIDKFPISRPNLTFSTLTVSNMSPEDSSIYLCSVGATNEKLFFGSGTQLSVL.

The genes are TRBV5-1 and TRBJ1-2, with D perhaps matching TRBD1 (5 bases). The CDR3 totals 14 residues. The V end lost 1 base, the J end lost 8 bases, and 15 bases lay between the germline ends. Germline V CDR1 and CDR2: SGHRS, YFSETQ. The CDR3 nucleotides are TGCGCCAGCAGCTTGAGTAGACAGACCCTGGGCTACACCTTC. Encoded protein: CASSLSRQTLGYTF.

The rearrangement links TRBV25-1 to TRBJ2-3, with D unclear. The germline V and J ends were trimmed by 2 bases and 0 bases, with 6 bases remaining between them. The CDR3 covers 14 residues. Germline CDR1 is MGHDK and CDR2 is SYGVNS. CDR3 sequence: CASSETPSTDTQYF. The CDR3 nucleotides read TGTGCCAGCAGTGAAACACCTAGCACAGATACGCAGTATTTT.

This clone was observed once. The rearrangement links TRBV10-3 to TRBJ1-4; D remains unclear. V lost 6 bases and J lost 5, with 16 bases in between. This CDR3 region has 15 residues. Germline CDR1 and CDR2: ENHRY and SYGVKD. CDR3 residues: CAISRGGSGNEKLFF. The DNA of the CDR3 is TGTGCCATCAGCCGGGGAGGCTCTGGGAATGAAAAACTGTTTTTT.